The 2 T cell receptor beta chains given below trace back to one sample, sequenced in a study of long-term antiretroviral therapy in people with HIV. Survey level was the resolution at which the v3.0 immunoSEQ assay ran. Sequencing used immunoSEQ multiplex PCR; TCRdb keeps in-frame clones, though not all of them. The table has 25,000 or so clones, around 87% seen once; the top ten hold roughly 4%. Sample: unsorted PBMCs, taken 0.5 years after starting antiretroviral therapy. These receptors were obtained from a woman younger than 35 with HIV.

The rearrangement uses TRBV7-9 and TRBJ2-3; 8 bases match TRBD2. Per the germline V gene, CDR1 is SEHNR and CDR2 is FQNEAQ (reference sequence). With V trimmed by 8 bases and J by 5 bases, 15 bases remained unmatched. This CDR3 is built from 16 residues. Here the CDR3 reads CASASRGAGEGDTQYF. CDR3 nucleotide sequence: TGTGCCAGCGCATCGCGGGGGGCAGGGGAAGGAGATACGCAGTATTTT.

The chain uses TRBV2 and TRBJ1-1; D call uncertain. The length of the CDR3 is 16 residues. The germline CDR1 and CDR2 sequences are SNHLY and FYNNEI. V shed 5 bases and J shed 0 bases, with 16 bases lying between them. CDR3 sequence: CASSTGPSRMNTEAFF. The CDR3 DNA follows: TGTGCCAGCAGTACCGGGCCCAGCAGGATGAACACTGAAGCTTTCTTT.